This T cell receptor beta chain was recovered during a study of HIV-infected patients and healthy controls. This clonotype was recorded a few times. The CDR3 has 15 residues. CDR1 is MGHDK, CDR2 SYGVNS, per germline. Trimming cost V 2 bases and J 5 bases; bases outside gene matches: 4. TCRdb processed the 5' RACE reads anew with MiXCR; each CDR3 protein has one entry. The sample lists 15,000 to 20,000 distinct CDR3 sequences, roughly 15% occurring once. Sequencing input: CD8+ T cells from blood. The chain combines TRBV25-1 with TRBJ2-3; 10 nucleotides match TRBD1. The clonotype was recovered from a human donor in good health. CDR3 nucleotides: TGTGCCAGCAGTGAACAGCGGACAGGGGGAGATACGCAGTATTTT. Translating gives CASSEQRTGGDTQYF.